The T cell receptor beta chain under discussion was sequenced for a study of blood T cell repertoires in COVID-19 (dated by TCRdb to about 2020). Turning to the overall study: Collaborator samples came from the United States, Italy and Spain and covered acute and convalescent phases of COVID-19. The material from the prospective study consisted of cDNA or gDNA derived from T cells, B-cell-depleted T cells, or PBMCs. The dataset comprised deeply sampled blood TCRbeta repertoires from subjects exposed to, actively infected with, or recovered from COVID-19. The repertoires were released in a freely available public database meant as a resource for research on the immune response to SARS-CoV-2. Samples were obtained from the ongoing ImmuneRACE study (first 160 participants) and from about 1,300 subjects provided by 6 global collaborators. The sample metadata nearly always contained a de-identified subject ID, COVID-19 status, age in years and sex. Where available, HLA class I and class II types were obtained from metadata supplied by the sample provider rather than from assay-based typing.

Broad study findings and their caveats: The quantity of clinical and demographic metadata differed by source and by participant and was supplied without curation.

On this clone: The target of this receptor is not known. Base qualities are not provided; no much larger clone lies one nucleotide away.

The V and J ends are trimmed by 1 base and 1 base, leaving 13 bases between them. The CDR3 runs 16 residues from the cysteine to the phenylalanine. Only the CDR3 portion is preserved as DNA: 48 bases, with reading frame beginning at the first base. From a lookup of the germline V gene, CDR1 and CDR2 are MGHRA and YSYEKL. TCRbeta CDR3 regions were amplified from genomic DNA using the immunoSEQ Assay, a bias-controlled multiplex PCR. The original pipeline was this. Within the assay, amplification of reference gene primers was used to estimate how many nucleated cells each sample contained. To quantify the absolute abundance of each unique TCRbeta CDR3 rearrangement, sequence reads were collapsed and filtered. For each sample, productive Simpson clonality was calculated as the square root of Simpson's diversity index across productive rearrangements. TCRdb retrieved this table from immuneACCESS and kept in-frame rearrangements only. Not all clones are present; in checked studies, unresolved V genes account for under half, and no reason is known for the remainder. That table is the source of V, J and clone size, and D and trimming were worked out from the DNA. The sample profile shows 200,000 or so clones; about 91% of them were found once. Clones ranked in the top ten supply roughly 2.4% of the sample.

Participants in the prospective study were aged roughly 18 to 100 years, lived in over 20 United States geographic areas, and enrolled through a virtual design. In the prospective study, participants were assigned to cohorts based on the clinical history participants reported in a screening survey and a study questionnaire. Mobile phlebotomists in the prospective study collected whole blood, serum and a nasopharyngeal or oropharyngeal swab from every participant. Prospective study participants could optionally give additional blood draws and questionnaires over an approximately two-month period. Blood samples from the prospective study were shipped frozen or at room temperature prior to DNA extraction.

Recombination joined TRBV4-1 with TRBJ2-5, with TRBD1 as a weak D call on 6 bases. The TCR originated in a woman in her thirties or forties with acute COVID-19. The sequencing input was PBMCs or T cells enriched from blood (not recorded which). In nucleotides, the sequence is TGCGCCAGCAGCCAAGTAGGAGGACAGCTCCAAGAGACCCAGTACTTC. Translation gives CASSQVGGQLQETQYF.